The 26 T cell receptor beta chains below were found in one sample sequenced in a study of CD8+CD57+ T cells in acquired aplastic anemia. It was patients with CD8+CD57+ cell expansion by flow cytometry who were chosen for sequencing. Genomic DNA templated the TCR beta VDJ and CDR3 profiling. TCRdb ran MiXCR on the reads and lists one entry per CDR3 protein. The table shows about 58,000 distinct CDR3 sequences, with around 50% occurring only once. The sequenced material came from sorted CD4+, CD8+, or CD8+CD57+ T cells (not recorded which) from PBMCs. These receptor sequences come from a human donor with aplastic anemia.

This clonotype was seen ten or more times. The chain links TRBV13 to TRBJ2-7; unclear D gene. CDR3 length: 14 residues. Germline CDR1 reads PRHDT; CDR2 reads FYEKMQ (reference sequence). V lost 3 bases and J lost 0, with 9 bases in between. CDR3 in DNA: TGTGCCAGCAGCTTCGGACGGGCCTCCTACGAGCAGTACTTC. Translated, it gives CASSFGRASYEQYF.

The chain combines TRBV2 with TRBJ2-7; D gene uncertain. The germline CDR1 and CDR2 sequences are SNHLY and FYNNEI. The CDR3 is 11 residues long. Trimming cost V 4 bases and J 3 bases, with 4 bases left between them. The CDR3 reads CASSASYEQYF. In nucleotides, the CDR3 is TGTGCCAGCAGTGCAAGCTACGAGCAGTACTTC.

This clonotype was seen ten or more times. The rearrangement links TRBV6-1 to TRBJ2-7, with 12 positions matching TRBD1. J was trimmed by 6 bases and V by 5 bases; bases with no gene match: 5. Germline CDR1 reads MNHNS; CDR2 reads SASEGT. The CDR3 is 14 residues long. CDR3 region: CASSPGTGGFEQYF. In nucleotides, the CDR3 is TGTGCCAGCAGTCCCGGGACAGGGGGCTTCGAGCAGTACTTC.

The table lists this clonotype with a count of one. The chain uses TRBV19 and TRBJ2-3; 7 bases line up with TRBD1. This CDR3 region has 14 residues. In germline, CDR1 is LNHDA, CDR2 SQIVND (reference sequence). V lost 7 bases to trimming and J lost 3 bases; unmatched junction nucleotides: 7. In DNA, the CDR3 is TGTGCCAGTACCCGGACAGGTCGGACAGATACGCAGTATTTT. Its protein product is CASTRTGRTDTQYF. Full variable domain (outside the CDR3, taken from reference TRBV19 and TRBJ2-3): DGGITQSPKYLFRKEGQNVTLSCEQNLNHDAMYWYRQDPGQGLRLIYYSQIVNDFQKGDIAEGYSVSREKKESFPLTVTSAQKNPTAFYLCASTRTGRTDTQYFGPGTRLTVL.

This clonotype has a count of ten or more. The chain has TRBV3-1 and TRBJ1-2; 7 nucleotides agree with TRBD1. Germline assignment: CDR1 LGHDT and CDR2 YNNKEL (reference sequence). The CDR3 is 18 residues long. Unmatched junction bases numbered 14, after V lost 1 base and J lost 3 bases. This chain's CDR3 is CASSQVQGTTKYYYGYTF. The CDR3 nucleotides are TGTGCCAGCAGCCAAGTACAGGGGACCACCAAATACTACTATGGCTACACCTTC.

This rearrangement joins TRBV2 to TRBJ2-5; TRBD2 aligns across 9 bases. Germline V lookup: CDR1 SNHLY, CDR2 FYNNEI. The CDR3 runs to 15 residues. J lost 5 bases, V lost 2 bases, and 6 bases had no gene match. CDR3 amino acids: CASSETREGWETQYF. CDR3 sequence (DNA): TGTGCCAGCAGTGAAACGCGGGAGGGTTGGGAGACCCAGTACTTC.

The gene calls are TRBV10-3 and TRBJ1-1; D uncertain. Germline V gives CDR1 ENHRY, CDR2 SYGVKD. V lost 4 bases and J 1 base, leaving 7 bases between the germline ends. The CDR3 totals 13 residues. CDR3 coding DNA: TGTGCCATCAGTGGACGGAAGAACACTGAAGCTTTCTTT. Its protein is CAISGRKNTEAFF.

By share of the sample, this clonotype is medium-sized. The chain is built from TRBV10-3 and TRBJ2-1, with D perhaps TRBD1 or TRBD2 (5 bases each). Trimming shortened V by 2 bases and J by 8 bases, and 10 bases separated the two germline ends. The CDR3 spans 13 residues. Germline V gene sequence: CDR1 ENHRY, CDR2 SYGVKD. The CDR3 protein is CAISETQGDEQFF. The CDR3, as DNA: TGTGCCATCAGTGAGACCCAGGGAGATGAGCAGTTCTTC.

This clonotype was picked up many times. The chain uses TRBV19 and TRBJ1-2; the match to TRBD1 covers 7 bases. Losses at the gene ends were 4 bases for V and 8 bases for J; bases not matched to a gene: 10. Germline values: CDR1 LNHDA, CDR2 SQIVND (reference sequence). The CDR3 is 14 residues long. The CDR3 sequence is CASSTWEGAQGYTF. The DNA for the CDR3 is TGTGCCAGTAGTACCTGGGAGGGGGCTCAAGGCTACACCTTC.

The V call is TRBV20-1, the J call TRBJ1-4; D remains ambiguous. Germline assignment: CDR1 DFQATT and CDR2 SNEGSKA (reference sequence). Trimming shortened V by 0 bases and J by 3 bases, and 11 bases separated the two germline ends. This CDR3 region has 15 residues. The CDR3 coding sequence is TGCAGTGCTAGAGATCTATGGATGGCTAATGAAAAACTGTTTTTT. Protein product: CSARDLWMANEKLFF.

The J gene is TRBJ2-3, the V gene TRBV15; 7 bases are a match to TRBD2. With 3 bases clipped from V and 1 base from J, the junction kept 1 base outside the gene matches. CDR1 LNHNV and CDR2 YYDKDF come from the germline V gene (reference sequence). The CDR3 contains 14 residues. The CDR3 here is CATSSLAGTDTQYF. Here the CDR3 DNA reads TGTGCCACCAGCAGTCTAGCGGGCACAGATACGCAGTATTTT.

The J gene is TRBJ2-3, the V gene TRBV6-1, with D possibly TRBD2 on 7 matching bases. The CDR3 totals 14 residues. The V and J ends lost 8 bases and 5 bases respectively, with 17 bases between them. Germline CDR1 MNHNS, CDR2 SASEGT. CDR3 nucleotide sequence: TGTGCCAGCCTGGGGGGGCCCCGCAAAGATACGCAGTATTTT. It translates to CASLGGPRKDTQYF.

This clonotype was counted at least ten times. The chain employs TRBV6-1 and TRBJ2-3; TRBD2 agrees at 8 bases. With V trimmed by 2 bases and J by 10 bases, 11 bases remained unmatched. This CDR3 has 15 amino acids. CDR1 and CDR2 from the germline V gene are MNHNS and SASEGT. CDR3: CASSERGGVSRSQYF. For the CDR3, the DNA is TGTGCCAGCAGTGAACGGGGGGGAGTCTCTCGATCGCAGTATTTT.

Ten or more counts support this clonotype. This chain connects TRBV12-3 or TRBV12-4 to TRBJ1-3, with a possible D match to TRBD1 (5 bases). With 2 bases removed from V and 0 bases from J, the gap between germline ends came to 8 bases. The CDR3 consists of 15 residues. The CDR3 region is CASSLWGPSGNTIYF. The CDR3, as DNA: TGTGCCAGCAGTTTATGGGGACCCTCTGGAAACACCATATATTTT.

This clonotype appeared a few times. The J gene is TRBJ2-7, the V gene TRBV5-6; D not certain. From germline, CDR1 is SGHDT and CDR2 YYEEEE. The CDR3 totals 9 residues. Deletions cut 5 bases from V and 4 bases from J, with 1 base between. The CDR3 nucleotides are TGTGCCAGCAGTTACGAGCAGTACGTC. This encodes CASSYEQYV.

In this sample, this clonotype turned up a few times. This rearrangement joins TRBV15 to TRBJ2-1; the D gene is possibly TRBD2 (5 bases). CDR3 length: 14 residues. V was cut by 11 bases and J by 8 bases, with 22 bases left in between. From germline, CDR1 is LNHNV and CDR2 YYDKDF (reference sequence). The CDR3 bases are TGTGCCCATAGCGAGGGTGGTTTTGGACATGAGCAGTTCTTC. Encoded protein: CAHSEGGFGHEQFF.

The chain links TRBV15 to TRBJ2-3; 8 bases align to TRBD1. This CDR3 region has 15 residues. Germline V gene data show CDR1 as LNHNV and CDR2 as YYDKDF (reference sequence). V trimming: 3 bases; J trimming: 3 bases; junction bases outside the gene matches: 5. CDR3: CATSSLTGVTDTQYF. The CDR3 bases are TGTGCCACCAGCAGCTTGACAGGGGTGACAGATACGCAGTATTTT. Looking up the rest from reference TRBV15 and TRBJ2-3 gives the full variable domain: DAMVIQNPRYQVTQFGKPVTLSCSQTLNHNVMYWYQQKSSQAPKLLFHYYDKDFNNEADTPDNFQSRRPNTSFCFLDIRSPGLGDTAMYLCATSSLTGVTDTQYFGPGTRLTVL.

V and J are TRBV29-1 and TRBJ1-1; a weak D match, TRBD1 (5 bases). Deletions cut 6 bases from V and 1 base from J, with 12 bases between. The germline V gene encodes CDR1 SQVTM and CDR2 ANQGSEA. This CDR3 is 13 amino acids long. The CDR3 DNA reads TGCAGCGTCGTACGGGGCCAGAACACTGAAGCTTTCTTT. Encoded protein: CSVVRGQNTEAFF.

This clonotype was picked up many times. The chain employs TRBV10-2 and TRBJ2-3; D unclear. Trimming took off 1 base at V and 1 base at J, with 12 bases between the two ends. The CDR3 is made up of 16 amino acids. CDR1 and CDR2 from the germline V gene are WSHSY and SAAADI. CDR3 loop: CASSEFYSRRTDTQYF. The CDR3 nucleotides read TGCGCCAGCAGTGAGTTTTATAGTAGGCGCACAGATACGCAGTATTTT.

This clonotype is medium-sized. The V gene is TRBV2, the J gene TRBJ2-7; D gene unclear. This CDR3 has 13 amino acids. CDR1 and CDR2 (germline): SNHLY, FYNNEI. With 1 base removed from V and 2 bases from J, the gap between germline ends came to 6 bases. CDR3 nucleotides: TGTGCCAGCAGTGAAGACTCCCCCTACGAGCAGTACTTC. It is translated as CASSEDSPYEQYF.

The CDR3 sequence: CASSPQGSNYGYTF. In DNA, the CDR3 is TGCGCCAGCAGCCCCCAAGGGAGTAACTATGGCTACACCTTC. The rearrangement links TRBV4-3 to TRBJ1-2; D unresolved. CDR1 and CDR2 (germline): LGHNA, YSLEER. V gave up 4 bases and J gave up 1 base, with 10 bases separating them. The CDR3 totals 14 residues.

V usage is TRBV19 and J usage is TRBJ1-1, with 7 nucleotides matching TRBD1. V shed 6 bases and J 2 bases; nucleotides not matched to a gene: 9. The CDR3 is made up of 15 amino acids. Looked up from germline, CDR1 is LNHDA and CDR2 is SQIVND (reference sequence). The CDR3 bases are TGTGCCAGTAGCCTTTCTTGGGACAGTAACACTGAAGCTTTCTTT. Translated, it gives CASSLSWDSNTEAFF.

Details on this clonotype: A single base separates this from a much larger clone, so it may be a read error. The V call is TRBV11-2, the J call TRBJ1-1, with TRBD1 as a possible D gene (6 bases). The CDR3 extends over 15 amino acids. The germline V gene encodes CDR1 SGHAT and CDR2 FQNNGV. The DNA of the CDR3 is TGTACCAGCAGCCCCCCGTGGGGGCTAAACACTGAAGCTTTCTTT. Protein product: CTSSPPWGLNTEAFF.

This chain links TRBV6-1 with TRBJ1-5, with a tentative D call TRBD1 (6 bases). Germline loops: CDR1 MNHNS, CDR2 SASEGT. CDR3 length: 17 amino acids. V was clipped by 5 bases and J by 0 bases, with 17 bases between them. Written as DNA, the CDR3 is TGTGCCAGCAGTACTACAATCAGGGGAAATAGCAATCAGCCCCAGCATTTT. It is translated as CASSTTIRGNSNQPQHF.

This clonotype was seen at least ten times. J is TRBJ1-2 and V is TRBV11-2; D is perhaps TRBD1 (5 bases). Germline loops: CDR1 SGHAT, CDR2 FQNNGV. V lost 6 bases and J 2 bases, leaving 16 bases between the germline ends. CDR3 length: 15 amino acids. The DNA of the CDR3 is TGTGCCAGCAGTCAAGACCCCCAGGGAAACTATGGCTACACCTTC. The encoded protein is CASSQDPQGNYGYTF.

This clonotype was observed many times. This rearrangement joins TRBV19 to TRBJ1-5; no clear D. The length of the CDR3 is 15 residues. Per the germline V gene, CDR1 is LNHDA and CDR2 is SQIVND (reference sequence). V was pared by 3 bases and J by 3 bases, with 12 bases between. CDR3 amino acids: CASSIGPAVNQPQHF. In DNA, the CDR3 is TGTGCCAGTAGTATTGGACCCGCGGTCAATCAGCCCCAGCATTTT.